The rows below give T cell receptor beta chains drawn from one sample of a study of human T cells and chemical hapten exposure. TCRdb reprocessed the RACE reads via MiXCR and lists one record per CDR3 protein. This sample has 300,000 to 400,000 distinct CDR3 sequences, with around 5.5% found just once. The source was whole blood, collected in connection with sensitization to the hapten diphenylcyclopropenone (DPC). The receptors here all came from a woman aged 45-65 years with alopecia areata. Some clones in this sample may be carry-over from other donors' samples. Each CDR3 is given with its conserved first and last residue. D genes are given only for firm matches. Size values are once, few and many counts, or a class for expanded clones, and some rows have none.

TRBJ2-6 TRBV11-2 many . CASSLGFRSGANVLTF TGTGCCAGCAGCTTAGGGTTTCGCTCTGGGGCCAACGTCCTGACTTTC
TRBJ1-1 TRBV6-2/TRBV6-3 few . CASYPDSVRNTEAFF TGTGCCAGCTACCCTGACAGCGTCCGGAACACTGAAGCTTTCTTT
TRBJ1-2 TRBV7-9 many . CASSLEVGRNYGYTF TGTGCCAGCAGCTTAGAGGTGGGCAGAAACTATGGCTACACCTTC
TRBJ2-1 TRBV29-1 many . CSVEGVGGNEQFF TGCAGCGTTGAAGGTGTGGGGGGCAATGAGCAGTTCTTC
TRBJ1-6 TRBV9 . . CASSVGGGQGAPLHF TGTGCCAGCAGCGTAGGAGGGGGGCAAGGCGCACCCCTCCACTTT
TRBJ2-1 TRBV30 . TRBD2 CAWSGTGLAGVYNEQFF TGTGCCTGGAGTGGAACGGGACTAGCGGGGGTATACAATGAGCAGTTCTTC
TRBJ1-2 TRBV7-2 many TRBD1 CASSSQGARSGYTF TGTGCCAGCAGCTCACAGGGGGCGAGAAGTGGCTACACCTTC
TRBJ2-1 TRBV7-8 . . CASRGDGFNEQFF TGTGCCAGCAGAGGGGATGGGTTCAATGAGCAGTTCTTC
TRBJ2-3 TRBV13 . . CASSFATSGTDTQYF TGTGCCAGCAGCTTCGCGACATCCGGTACGGATACGCAGTATTTT
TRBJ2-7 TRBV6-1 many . CASSEARLGPSYEQYF TGTGCCAGCAGTGAAGCGCGGCTTGGCCCCTCCTACGAGCAGTACTTC
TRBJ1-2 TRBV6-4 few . CARFQGTTGYTF TGTGCCAGGTTCCAGGGTACTACTGGCTACACCTTC
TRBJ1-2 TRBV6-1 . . CASKGYTF TGTGCCAGCAAAGGCTACACCTTC
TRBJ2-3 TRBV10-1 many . CASSESQRLADTQYF TGCGCCAGCAGTGAGTCTCAGCGGCTGGCAGATACGCAGTATTTT
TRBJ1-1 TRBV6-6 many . CASAQRGDTEAFF TGTGCCAGCGCTCAAAGGGGCGACACTGAAGCTTTCTTT
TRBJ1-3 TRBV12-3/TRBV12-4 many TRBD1 CASSHGTAVGNTIYF TGTGCCAGCAGTCACGGGACAGCAGTTGGAAACACCATATATTTT
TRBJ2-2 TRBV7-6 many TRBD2 CASSSIAGGEGGELFF TGTGCCAGCAGCTCCATAGCGGGGGGAGAAGGCGGGGAGCTGTTTTTT
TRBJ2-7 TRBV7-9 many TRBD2 CASSLTTSLAGEHLGEQYF TGTGCCAGCAGCTTAACCACGTCTCTAGCGGGAGAACACTTAGGGGAGCAGTACTTC
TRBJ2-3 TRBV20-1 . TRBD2 CSARDTAGGSTDTQYF TGCAGTGCTAGAGATACAGCGGGGGGGTCCACAGATACGCAGTATTTT
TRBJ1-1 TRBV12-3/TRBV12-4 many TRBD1 CASSPQDRAIWAEAFF TGTGCCAGCAGCCCCCAGGACAGGGCAATCTGGGCAGAAGCTTTCTTT
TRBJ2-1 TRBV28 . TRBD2 CASSSLTRTSGDYNEQFF TGTGCCAGCAGTTCCTTAACTAGGACTAGCGGTGATTACAATGAGCAGTTCTTC
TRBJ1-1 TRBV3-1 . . CASSQDPGASMNTEAFF TGTGCCAGCAGCCAAGATCCAGGGGCTTCCATGAACACTGAAGCTTTCTTT
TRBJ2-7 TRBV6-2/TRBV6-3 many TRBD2 CASRPLAGEDYEQYF TGTGCCAGCAGGCCACTAGCGGGGGAGGACTACGAGCAGTACTTC
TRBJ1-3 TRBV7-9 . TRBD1 CASRDRRTGSGNTIYF TGTGCCAGCAGGGACCGAAGGACAGGCTCTGGAAACACCATATATTTT
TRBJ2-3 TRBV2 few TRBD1 CASSGARRVRGLRTDTQYF TGTGCCAGCAGTGGGGCTCGGCGGGTGAGGGGGCTGCGCACAGATACGCAGTATTTT
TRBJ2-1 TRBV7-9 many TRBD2 CASRSLLAGFYNEQFF TGTGCCAGCAGATCCTTACTAGCGGGTTTTTACAATGAGCAGTTCTTC
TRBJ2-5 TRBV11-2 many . CASSLEFSGQETQYF TGTGCCAGCAGCTTAGAGTTTAGCGGCCAAGAGACCCAGTACTTC
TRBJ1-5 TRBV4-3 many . CASSRNPGQPQHF TGCGCCAGCAGCCGAAACCCAGGACAGCCCCAGCATTTT
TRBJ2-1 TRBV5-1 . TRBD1 CASSSRGQASNEQFF TGCGCCAGCAGCTCGAGGGGACAGGCCTCCAATGAGCAGTTCTTC
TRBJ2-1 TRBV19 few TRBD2 CASSYHILAGGHDEQFF TGTGCCAGTAGTTACCACATTCTAGCGGGAGGGCATGATGAGCAGTTCTTC
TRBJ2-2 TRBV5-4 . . CASSLGTTGRGGELFF TGTGCCAGCAGCTTGGGGACCACCGGCCGGGGCGGGGAGCTGTTTTTT
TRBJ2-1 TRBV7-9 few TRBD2 CASSLDSGRRFHEQFF TGTGCCAGCAGCTTGGATAGCGGGAGGAGATTCCATGAGCAGTTCTTC
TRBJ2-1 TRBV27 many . CASSWDPEYNEQFF TGTGCCAGCAGCTGGGACCCTGAATACAATGAGCAGTTCTTC
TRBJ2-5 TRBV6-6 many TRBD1 CASIRRAGGTQYF TGTGCCAGCATAAGACGGGCAGGGGGAACCCAGTACTTC
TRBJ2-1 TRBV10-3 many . CAISESWTKGEQFF TGTGCCATCAGTGAGTCCTGGACAAAGGGTGAGCAGTTCTTC
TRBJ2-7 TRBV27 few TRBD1 CASSSITGTALYEQYF TGTGCCAGCAGTTCGATTACCGGGACAGCCCTATACGAGCAGTACTTC
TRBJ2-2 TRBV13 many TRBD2 CASSPGRLAGVTGELFF TGTGCCAGCAGCCCGGGCCGACTAGCGGGAGTTACCGGGGAGCTGTTTTTT
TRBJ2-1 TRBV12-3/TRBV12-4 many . CASSLPGDEQFF TGTGCCAGCAGTTTGCCGGGAGATGAGCAGTTCTTC
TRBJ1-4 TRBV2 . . CASSARATNEKLFF TGTGCCAGCAGTGCCCGGGCAACAAATGAAAAACTGTTTTTT
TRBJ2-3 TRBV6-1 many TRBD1 CASTRRTGGDTQYF TGTGCCAGCACTAGGAGGACAGGGGGAGATACGCAGTATTTT
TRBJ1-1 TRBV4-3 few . CASSQAETELNTEAFF TGCGCCAGCAGCCAAGCGGAGACAGAACTGAACACTGAAGCTTTCTTT